These T cell receptor beta chains were read from a single sample in a study of shared clonotypes between healthy human individuals. Profiling relied on immunoSEQ multiplex PCR, and the TCRdb table lists in-frame clones only, not all of them. The sample has just over 2,000,000 clones, 95% seen once. The sequenced sample consisted of naive CD4+ T cells sorted from blood. These receptors were collected from a young man in good health. Both conserved end residues are part of each CDR3. The D gene is left open where the match is weak. Clone size is stated in some rows and not others, as once, few, many or a class when expanded.

.	TRBV19	TRBJ2-1	TRBD1	CASSPWTGGNEQFF	TGTGCCAGTAGTCCGTGGACAGGTGGAAATGAGCAGTTCTTC
.	TRBV15	TRBJ2-7	.	CATSRDLFYTSYEQYF	TGTGCCACCAGCAGAGATCTCTTCTACACATCCTACGAGCAGTACTTC
.	TRBV28	TRBJ1-2	TRBD1	CASILRDRAYGYTF	TGTGCCAGCATTCTCCGGGACAGGGCCTATGGCTACACCTTC
.	TRBV7-8	TRBJ2-2	.	CASSLEVAGITGELFF	TGTGCCAGCAGCCTAGAAGTGGCAGGGATCACCGGGGAGCTGTTTTTT
.	TRBV19	TRBJ1-3	.	CASSIDLGSSGNTIYF	TGTGCCAGTAGTATAGATCTGGGGAGCTCTGGAAACACCATATATTTT
.	TRBV6-5	TRBJ1-1	TRBD1	CASSYGRGQGFSEAFF	TGTGCCAGCAGTTACGGCCGGGGACAGGGATTCTCTGAAGCTTTCTTT
.	TRBV28	TRBJ2-7	TRBD1	CASSLVGTGFEQYF	TGTGCCAGCAGTTTAGTCGGGACAGGGTTCGAGCAGTACTTC
.	TRBV7-3	TRBJ2-7	TRBD2	CASSPAGEDEQYF	TGTGCCAGCAGCCCAGCGGGGGAGGACGAGCAGTACTTC
.	TRBV5-1	TRBJ2-1	.	CASSSLGRGEQFF	TGCGCCAGCAGCTCGCTCGGTAGGGGTGAGCAGTTCTTC
few	TRBV7-2	TRBJ1-5	.	CASSLAHQPQHF	TGTGCCAGCAGCTTAGCGCATCAGCCCCAGCATTTT
.	TRBV30	TRBJ2-3	.	CGWGRTDTQYF	TGTGGCTGGGGGCGGACAGATACGCAGTATTTT
.	TRBV11-2	TRBJ1-1	TRBD1	CASSLGDRVTEAFF	TGTGCCAGCAGCTTAGGGGACAGGGTCACTGAAGCTTTCTTT
.	TRBV25-1	TRBJ2-5	.	CASSATGYSSEQYF	TGTGCCAGCAGTGCTACAGGGTACTCGAGTGAGCAGTACTTC
.	TRBV2	TRBJ1-1	.	CASSATEAFF	TGTGCCAGCAGTGCAACTGAAGCTTTCTTT
.	TRBV30	TRBJ2-5	.	CAWSHIRGPQETQYF	TGTGCCTGGAGCCACATACGGGGGCCTCAAGAGACCCAGTACTTC
.	TRBV5-1	TRBJ2-7	TRBD2	CASSLTAGGYEQYF	TGCGCCAGCAGCCTTACCGCGGGGGGCTACGAGCAGTACTTC
.	TRBV5-1	TRBJ2-7	.	CASSMAVSGNEQYF	TGCGCCAGCAGCATGGCCGTATCTGGGAACGAGCAGTACTTC